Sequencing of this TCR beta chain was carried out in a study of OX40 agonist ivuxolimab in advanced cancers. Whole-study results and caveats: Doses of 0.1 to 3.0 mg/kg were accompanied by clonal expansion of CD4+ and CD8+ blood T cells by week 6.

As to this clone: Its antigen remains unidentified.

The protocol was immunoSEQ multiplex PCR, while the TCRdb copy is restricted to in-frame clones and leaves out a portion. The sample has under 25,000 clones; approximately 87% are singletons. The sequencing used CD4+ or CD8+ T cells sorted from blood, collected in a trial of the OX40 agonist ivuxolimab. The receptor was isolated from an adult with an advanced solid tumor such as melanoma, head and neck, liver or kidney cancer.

The CDR3 region is CASSTFHRAQGPTGELFF. In nucleotides, the CDR3 is TGTGCCAGCAGCACCTTTCACCGGGCCCAGGGTCCCACCGGGGAGCTGTTTTTT. The chain combines TRBV9 with TRBJ2-2, with D possibly TRBD1 on 5 matching bases. Per the germline V gene, CDR1 is SGDLS and CDR2 is YYNGEE. The CDR3 extends over 18 amino acids. V lost 4 bases and J lost 4, with 23 bases in between.